This T cell receptor (beta chain) emerged from a study of T cells in Graves' hyperthyroidism and ophthalmopathy (dated by TCRdb to the late 2010s). About the full investigation: Peripheral blood was collected at initial diagnosis, before any treatment. TCR V-J signatures able to tell the groups apart were searched for in a discovery cohort of 90 to 100 patients, of whom roughly 42 had Graves' ophthalmopathy and under 65 had stable Graves' hyperthyroidism. An independent validation cohort of fewer than 20 hyperthyroidism patients and approximately 15 patients who later progressed to ophthalmopathy tested prospective prediction of ophthalmopathy. The 100 discovery patients were divided at random into training and test sets in a 7:3 ratio. In addition, the study compared T-cell repertoires in thyroid tissue and in blood from several Graves' hyperthyroidism patients. After sampling, hyperthyroidism patients received methimazole starting at 30 mg daily, and ophthalmopathy patients received high-dose intravenous methylprednisolone. The paper describes TCR Vbeta CDR3 sequencing of about 140 peripheral blood samples, made up of 43 ophthalmopathy patients, 70 to 75 hyperthyroidism patients and 17 progressor patients.

Amplification of TCR beta CDR3 regions was carried out from RNA transcripts. For the first round of RT-PCR on the TCR CDR3, the HTBI primer set was used together with the Qiagen OneStep RT-PCR kit. Libraries were constructed in a second round of multiplex PCR, after which size selection and purification were performed. The libraries were sequenced on an Illumina HiSeq2000 using paired-end 100 bp reads. The authors processed their data as follows. SOAPnuke was used to process the raw data, with reads discarded if the reads contained adapters or uncalled bases, had a mean Phred below 15, or lacked an exact constant-primer or identifier match. COPE v1.2.5 was used to merge the high-quality paired reads, and each unique nucleotide sequence was defined as a clonotype. MiTCR v1.1 was used to align the clonotypes against IMGT TRBV, TRBD and TRBJ reference segments. Analysis was restricted to V-J combinations with a frequency above 0.0001, which covered about 99% of repertoires. A TCS score was defined as the ratio between F50 (clonal expansion) and ExV (chaos), using BLOSUM62-based TCRdist between CDR3 peptides within each V-J. Welch's t-statistics and random forest reduced roughly 530 V-J features to 13, which were used in a naive Bayes classifier (R e1071). TCRdb reran the public reads through fastp at Q25 and MiXCR, keeping productive beta chains. Every CDR3 protein is listed once, alongside the most common genes and DNA of its rows. In this record, the V and J calls reflect TCRdb's handling and not the investigators' own analysis. In this sample the table shows fewer than 550,000 distinct CDR3 sequences, about 15% of which occur a single time. Approximately 14% of the sample belongs to the ten largest clones.

The study at large found these results: During validation, the model predicted progression to ophthalmopathy a median of approximately 6.5 months ahead of onset, with around 70% sensitivity and 72% to 85% specificity. In cross-validation, a model built on a 13 V-J signature told ophthalmopathy apart from stable hyperthyroidism with roughly 87% sensitivity and about 81% specificity, and in testing the same model reached 80%/75%. Sample size was not statistically predetermined, and blinding of investigators to group allocation was not performed. Most expanded thyroid clonotypes (frequency above 0.001) were also detected in blood, a finding suggesting that blood repertoires may reflect thyroid immune responses.

CDR1 and CDR2 are read off the germline V gene as KGHSH and LQKENI. Reading from cysteine to phenylalanine, the CDR3 counts 15 amino acids. Only CDR3 DNA remains: 45 bases, in frame from the first base. Trimming costs V 3 bases and J 6 bases, and their ends lie 15 bases apart. Stable Graves' hyperthyroidism was defined as the absence of progression to ophthalmopathy over 18 months of follow-up. Hyperthyroidism patients were newly diagnosed, with disease duration under 2 months, and aged 18 to 65 years. Any patient with an uncontrolled infection, another autoimmune disease, pregnancy or lactation was excluded. Diagnoses were established on the basis of clinical symptoms, serum thyroxine and TRAb, thyroid ultrasound, and orbital computed tomography. PBMCs were isolated from more than 9 ml of fresh peripheral blood by Ficoll-Paque density gradient centrifugation. Trizol reagent was used to extract total RNA, and RNA quality was then checked on an Agilent 2100 Bioanalyzer.

Concerning this clonotype: It lacks a known antigen. No much larger clone is present one base from it, and per-base qualities are unavailable.

The V gene is TRBV18 and the J gene is TRBJ1-3; matching of 6 bases hints at TRBD1 as the D gene. Sequenced input: blood. This TCR was sampled from a woman aged 18 to 35 with Graves' hyperthyroidism. The sequenced DNA: TGTGCCAGCTCACCGACTAAACAGGGCCCAAACACCATATATTTT. This codes for CASSPTKQGPNTIYF.